Sequencing of this T cell receptor (beta chain) was carried out in a study of shared clonotypes between healthy human individuals. TCRdb's copy holds only in-frame clones and misses some; the assay was immunoSEQ multiplex PCR. Of about 300,000 clones detected, around two thirds appear once; the ten largest clones hold 10% to 13%. Points on this clone: Antigen: not known.

Germline V CDR1 and CDR2: GTSNPN, SVGIG (reference sequence). The CDR3 runs to 12 residues. Trimming removed 5 bases at V and 4 bases at J, with 11 bases between. Study outcomes and limitations: Naive subsets usually exceeded memory subsets in estimated richness. A few donors had roughly 5.2% of their naive CD4 clonotypes in common.

Sequencing was performed on memory CD4+ T cells sorted from blood. Subset of the sample: CD45RA-negative fraction. The chain links TRBV30 to TRBJ1-1; TRBD1 is a possible D gene (6 bases). This clonotype was sampled from a young man in good health. The CDR3 loop reads CAWGRGATEAFF. Written as DNA, the CDR3 is TGTGCCTGGGGGAGGGGGGCCACTGAAGCTTTCTTT.